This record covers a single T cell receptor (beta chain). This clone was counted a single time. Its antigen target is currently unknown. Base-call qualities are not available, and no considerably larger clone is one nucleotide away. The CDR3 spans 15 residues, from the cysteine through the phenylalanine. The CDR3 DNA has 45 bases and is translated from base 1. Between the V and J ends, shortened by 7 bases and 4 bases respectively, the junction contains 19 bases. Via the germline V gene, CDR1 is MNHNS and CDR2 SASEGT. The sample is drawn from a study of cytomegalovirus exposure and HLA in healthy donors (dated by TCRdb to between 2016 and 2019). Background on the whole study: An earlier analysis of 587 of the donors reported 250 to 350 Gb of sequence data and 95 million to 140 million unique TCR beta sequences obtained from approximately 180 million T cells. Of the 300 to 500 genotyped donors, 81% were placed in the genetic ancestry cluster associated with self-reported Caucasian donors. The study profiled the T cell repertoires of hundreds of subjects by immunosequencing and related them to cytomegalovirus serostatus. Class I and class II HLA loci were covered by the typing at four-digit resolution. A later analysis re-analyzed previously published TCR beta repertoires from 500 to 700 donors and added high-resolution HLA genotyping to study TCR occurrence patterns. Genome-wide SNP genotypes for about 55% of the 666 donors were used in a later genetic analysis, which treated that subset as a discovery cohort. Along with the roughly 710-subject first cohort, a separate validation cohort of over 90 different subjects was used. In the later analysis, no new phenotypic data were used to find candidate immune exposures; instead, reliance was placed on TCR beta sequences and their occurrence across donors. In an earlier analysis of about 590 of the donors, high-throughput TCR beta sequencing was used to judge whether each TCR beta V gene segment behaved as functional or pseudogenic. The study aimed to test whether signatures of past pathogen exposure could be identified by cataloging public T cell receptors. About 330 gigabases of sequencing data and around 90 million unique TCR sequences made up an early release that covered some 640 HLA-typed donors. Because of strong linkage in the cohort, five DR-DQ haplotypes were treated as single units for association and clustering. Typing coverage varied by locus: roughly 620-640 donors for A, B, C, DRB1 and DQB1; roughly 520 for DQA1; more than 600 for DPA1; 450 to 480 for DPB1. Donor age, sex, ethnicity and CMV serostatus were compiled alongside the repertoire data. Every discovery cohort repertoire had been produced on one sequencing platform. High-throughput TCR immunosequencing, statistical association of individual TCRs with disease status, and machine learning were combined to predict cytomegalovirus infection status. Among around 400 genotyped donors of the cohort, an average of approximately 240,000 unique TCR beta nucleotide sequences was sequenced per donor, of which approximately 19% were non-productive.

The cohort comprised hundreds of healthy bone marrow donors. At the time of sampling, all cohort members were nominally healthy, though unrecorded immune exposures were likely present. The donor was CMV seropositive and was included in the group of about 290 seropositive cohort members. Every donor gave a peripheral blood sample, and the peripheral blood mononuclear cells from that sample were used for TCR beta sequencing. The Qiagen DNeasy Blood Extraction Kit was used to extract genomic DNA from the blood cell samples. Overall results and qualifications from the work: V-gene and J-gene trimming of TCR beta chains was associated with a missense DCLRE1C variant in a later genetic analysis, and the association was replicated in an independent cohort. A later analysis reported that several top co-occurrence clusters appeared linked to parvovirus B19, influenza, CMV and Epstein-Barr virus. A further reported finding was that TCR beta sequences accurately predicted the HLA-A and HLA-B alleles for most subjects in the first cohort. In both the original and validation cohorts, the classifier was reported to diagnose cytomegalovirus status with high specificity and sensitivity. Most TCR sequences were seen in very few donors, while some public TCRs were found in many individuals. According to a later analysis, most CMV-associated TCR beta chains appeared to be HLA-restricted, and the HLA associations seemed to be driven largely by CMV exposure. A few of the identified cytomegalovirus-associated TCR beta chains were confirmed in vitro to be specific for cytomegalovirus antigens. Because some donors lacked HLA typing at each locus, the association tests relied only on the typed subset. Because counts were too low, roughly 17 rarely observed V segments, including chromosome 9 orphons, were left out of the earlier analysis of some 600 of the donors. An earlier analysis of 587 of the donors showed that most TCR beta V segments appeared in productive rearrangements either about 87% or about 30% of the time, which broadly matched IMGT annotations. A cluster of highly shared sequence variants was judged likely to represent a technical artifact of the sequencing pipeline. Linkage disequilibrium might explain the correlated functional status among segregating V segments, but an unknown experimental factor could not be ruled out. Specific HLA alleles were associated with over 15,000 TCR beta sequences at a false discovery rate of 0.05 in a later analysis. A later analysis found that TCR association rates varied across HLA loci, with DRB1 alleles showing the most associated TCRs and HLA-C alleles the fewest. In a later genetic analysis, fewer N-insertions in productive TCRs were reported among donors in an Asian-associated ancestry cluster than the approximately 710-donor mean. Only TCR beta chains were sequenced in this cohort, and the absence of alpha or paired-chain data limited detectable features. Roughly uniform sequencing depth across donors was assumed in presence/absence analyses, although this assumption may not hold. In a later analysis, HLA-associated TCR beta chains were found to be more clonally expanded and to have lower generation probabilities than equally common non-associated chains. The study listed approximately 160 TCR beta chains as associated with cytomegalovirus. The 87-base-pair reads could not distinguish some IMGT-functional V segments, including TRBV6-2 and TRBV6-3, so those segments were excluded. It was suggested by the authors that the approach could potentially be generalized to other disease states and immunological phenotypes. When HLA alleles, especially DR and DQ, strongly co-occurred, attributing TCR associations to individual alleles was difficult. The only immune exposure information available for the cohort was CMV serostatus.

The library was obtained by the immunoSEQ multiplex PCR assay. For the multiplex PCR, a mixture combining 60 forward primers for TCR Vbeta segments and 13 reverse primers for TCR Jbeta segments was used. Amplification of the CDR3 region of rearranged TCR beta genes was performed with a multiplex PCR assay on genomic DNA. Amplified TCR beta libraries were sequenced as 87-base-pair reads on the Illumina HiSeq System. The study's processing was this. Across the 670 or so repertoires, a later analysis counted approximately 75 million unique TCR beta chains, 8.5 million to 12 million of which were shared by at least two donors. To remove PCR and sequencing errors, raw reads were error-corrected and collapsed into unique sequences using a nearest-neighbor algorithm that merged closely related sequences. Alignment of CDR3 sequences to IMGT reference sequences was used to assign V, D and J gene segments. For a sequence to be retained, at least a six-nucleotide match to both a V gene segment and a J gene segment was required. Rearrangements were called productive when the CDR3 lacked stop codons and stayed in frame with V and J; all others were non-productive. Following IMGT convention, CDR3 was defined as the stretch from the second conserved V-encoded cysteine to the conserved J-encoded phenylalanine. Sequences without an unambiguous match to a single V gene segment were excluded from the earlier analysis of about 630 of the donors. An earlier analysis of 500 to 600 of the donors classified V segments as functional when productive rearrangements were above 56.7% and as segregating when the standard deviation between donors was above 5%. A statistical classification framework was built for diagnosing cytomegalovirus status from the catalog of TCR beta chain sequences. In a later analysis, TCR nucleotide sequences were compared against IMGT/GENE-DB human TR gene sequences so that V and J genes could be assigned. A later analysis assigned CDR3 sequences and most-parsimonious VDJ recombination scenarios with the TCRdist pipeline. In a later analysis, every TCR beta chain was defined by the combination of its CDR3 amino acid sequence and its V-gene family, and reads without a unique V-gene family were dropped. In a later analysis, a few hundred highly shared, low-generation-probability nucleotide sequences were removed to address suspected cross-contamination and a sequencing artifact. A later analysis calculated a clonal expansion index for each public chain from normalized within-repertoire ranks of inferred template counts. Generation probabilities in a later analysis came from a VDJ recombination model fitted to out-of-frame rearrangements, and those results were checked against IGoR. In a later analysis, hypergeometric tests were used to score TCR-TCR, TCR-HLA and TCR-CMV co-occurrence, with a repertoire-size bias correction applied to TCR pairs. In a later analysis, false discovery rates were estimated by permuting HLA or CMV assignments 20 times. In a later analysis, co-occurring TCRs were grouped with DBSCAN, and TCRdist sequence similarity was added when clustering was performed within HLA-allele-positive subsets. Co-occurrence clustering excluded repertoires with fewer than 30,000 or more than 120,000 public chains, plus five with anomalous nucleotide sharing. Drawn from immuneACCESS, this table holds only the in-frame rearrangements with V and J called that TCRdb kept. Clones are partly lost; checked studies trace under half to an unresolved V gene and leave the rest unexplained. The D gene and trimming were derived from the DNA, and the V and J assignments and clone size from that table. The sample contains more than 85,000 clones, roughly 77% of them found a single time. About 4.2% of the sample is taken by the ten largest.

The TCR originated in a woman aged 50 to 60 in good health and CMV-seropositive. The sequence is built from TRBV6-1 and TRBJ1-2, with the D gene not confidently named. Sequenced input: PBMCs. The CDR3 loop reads CASKPLLSTRYGYTF. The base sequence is TGTGCCAGCAAGCCCTTACTGTCGACTCGCTATGGCTACACCTTC.